This record looks at one TCR beta chain sequence and its context. Its target is not known. The data were taken from a study of siplizumab effects on memory and regulatory T cells. Study-level points and caveats: Proliferating Tregs in siplizumab cultures were never verified as suppressive. In unstimulated cells, naive T cells appeared more diverse than memory T cells and seemed major alloresponse contributors. Unstimulated subsets were the mapping target of only a minor fraction of alloreactive clones. Controls had more than 25% Treg-derived mappable alloreactive CD4+ clones on average, versus less than 70% with siplizumab.

Sequenced by immunoSEQ multiplex PCR; TCRdb stores in-frame clones only, minus some. This sample has about 100,000 clones, with 94% found just once. This receptor was taken from a human donor in good health. The sequenced sample consisted of non-Treg CD4+ T cells sorted from blood.

The DNA of the CDR3 is TGTGCCAGCAGGGCCCCGGGACAGGGATCGAACACTGAAGCTTTCTTT. This translates into CASRAPGQGSNTEAFF. V gene TRBV2 combines with J gene TRBJ1-1; TRBD1 matches 9 bases. Trimming took 6 bases from V and 1 from J; bases not matched to a gene: 9. The germline CDR1 and CDR2 sequences are SNHLY and FYNNEI. The CDR3 loop spans 16 amino acids.